A single sample gave rise to the 10 T cell receptor beta chains below, sequenced in a study of post-analysis software for immune sequencing data. Whole-study results and caveats: There were a few TRBV segments more frequent in patients than controls, and TRBV5-6, TRBV5-1 and TRBV20-1 were among them.

Unique molecular identifiers were built into the TCR beta cDNA libraries. Each CDR3 protein gets one entry after TCRdb re-called the PCR reads with MiXCR. The sample yields hundreds of thousands of distinct CDR3 sequences, around 27% seen once. Their specific antigens are unknown. Sequencing was done on a sample of blood. These receptors all stem from a girl aged 10 to 17 with multiple sclerosis.

This clonotype was observed once. A much bigger clone sits one base away, suggesting this may be a read error. The genes are TRBV9 and TRBJ2-7; TRBD1 agrees at 10 bases. The germline CDR1 and CDR2 sequences are SGDLS and YYNGEE. The CDR3 is 15 amino acids. CDR3 in DNA: TGTGCCGGCAGCCGTGGACAGGGGGTTTCCTACGAGCAGTACTTC. Translated, it gives CAGSRGQGVSYEQYF.

This clonotype was counted only a few times. V usage is TRBV6-6 and J usage is TRBJ2-7, with D unresolved. Deletions cut 2 bases from V and 4 bases from J, with 12 bases between. In germline, CDR1 is MNHNY, CDR2 SVGAGI (reference sequence). The length of the CDR3 is 14 residues. As DNA, the CDR3 is TGTGCCAGCAGTTACCGCCAGGAGTCTTACGAGCAGTACTTC. Protein sequence: CASSYRQESYEQYF.

There are many counts of this clonotype. The chain is built from TRBV6-5 and TRBJ2-7; 7 bases match TRBD1. After removal of 5 bases from V and 6 bases from J, the junction contained 10 bases not matched to a gene. CDR3 length equals 14 residues. CDR1 MNHEY and CDR2 SVGAGI come from the germline V gene. As DNA, the CDR3 is TGTGCCAGCAGTCGGATGACAGGGTACTTCGAGCAGTACTTC. It specifies CASSRMTGYFEQYF.

CDR3 DNA sequence: TGCAGCGCCGGCGGGTTGTACACAGATACGCAGTATTTT. Translating gives CSAGGLYTDTQYF. The chain uses TRBV29-1 and TRBJ2-3; possibly TRBD2 for D (5 bases). Germline V gene lookup returns CDR1 SQVTM and CDR2 ANQGSEA. The V and J ends lost 7 bases and 2 bases respectively, with 13 bases between them. This CDR3 has 13 residues.

The V and J genes are TRBV5-1 and TRBJ2-5, with D possibly matching TRBD1 (6 bases). Germline V CDR1 and CDR2: SGHRS, YFSETQ. CDR3 length: 16 amino acids. Trimming removed 1 base at V and 0 bases at J, with 13 bases between. CDR3: CASSLQGSMYQETQYF. DNA of the CDR3: TGCGCCAGCAGCTTGCAGGGGTCCATGTACCAAGAGACCCAGTACTTC.

The chain has TRBV7-2 and TRBJ2-1, with TRBD2 identical over 8 bases. Losses at the gene ends were 1 base for V and 5 bases for J; bases not matched to a gene: 7. CDR1 and CDR2 from the germline V gene are SGHTA and FQGNSA. The CDR3 totals 16 residues. CDR3 DNA sequence: TGTGCCAGCAGCTTAGTAACCGGGAGGGGGAACAATGAGCAGTTCTTC. Translating gives CASSLVTGRGNNEQFF.

This clonotype was seen more than once but under ten times. The chain couples TRBV7-2 to TRBJ2-3; D gene uncertain. With 6 bases removed from V and 0 bases from J, the gap between germline ends came to 13 bases. Germline CDR1 reads SGHTA; CDR2 reads FQGNSA. The CDR3 spans 15 residues. For the CDR3, the DNA is TGTGCCAGCAGTTTTGGGATCCTTAGCACAGATACGCAGTATTTT. It specifies CASSFGILSTDTQYF.

This clonotype has just a few counts. The V call is TRBV7-2, the J call TRBJ2-1, with 14 bases aligning to TRBD2. The CDR3 is 16 residues long. The V gene end was trimmed by 5 bases and the J gene end by 8 bases; junction bases not matched to a gene: 8. Germline CDR1 and CDR2: SGHTA and FQGNSA. CDR3 amino acids: CASSPLGTSGSDEQFF. As DNA, the CDR3 is TGTGCCAGCAGCCCACTCGGGACTAGCGGGAGCGATGAGCAGTTCTTC.

The sample holds a few counts of this clonotype. The rearrangement uses TRBV20-1 and TRBJ1-2; TRBD1 is a possible D gene (5 bases). There are 13 residues in the CDR3. In germline, CDR1 is DFQATT, CDR2 SNEGSKA (reference sequence). V lost 4 bases to trimming and J lost 4 bases, with 13 bases between them. As DNA, the CDR3 is TGCAGTGCTACGGGACCTGGGAGCTATGGCTACACCTTC. It is translated as CSATGPGSYGYTF.

This clonotype has just a few counts. This chain joins TRBV7-2 and TRBJ1-5; D may be TRBD1 (5 bases). The germline V gene encodes CDR1 SGHTA and CDR2 FQGNSA. Trimming took 3 bases from V and 4 from J, leaving 7 bases between them. The CDR3 sequence is 13 residues long. The CDR3 reads CASSLDMNQPQHF. The CDR3 DNA is TGTGCCAGCAGCTTGGACATGAATCAGCCCCAGCATTTT. Variable domain in full (rest from reference TRBV7-2 and TRBJ1-5): GAGVSQSPSNKVTEKGKDVELRCDPISGHTALYWYRQSLGQGLEFLIYFQGNSAPDKSGLPSDRFSAERTGGSVSTLTIQRTQQEDSAVYLCASSLDMNQPQHFGDGTRLSIL.